A selection of T cell receptor beta chains follows, all from one sample in a study of early stage breast cancer tumors. Using immunoSEQ multiplex PCR, the repertoire was profiled, and TCRdb retains in-frame clones only, with some absent. The sample has around 48,000 clones; under 95% are singletons. Material for sequencing was blood. The receptors come from a person between 70 and 80 years old with breast cancer. The CDR3 runs from the conserved cysteine through the conserved F or W. D genes are given only for firm matches. The size of a clone is reported for some rows only, either as once, few or many, or as a class for expanded clones.

CDR3: CASRLSGMGIYEQYF; DNA: TGTGCCAGCAGATTAAGCGGGATGGGCATTTACGAGCAGTACTTC; size: NA; D: TRBD2; V: TRBV27; J: TRBJ2-7
CDR3: CASSHGTPGPGNTIYF; DNA: TGCGCCAGCAGCCACGGGACTCCAGGGCCCGGAAACACCATATATTTT; size: NA; D: NA; V: TRBV5-1; J: TRBJ1-3
CDR3: CASSLGLGGNIQYF; DNA: TGTGCCAGCAGCTTAGGGCTGGGGGGAAACATTCAGTACTTC; size: NA; D: NA; V: TRBV11-2; J: TRBJ2-4
CDR3: CASSWLGRDLGYTF; DNA: TGTGCCAGCAGTTGGCTGGGGCGGGATCTAGGCTACACCTTC; size: few; D: NA; V: TRBV5-8; J: TRBJ1-2
CDR3: CASSYSLAGTPYEQYF; DNA: TGTGCCAGCAGTTACTCGTTAGCGGGAACCCCTTACGAGCAGTACTTC; size: NA; D: TRBD2; V: TRBV6-5; J: TRBJ2-7
CDR3: CASNAPEDTGELFF; DNA: TGTGCCAGCAACGCCCCCGAGGACACCGGGGAGCTGTTTTTT; size: few; D: NA; V: TRBV5-4; J: TRBJ2-2
CDR3: CATSTTDRGTSGSTGELFF; DNA: TGTGCCACCAGTACTACTGACCGTGGGACTAGCGGGAGCACCGGGGAGCTGTTTTTT; size: NA; D: TRBD2; V: TRBV15; J: TRBJ2-2
CDR3: CASALKSSSYEQYF; DNA: TGCGCCAGCGCCTTGAAAAGTAGCTCCTACGAGCAGTACTTC; size: NA; D: NA; V: TRBV5-1; J: TRBJ2-7
CDR3: CASSLTANTEAFF; DNA: TGCGCCAGCAGCTTGACAGCCAACACTGAAGCTTTCTTT; size: NA; D: NA; V: TRBV5-1; J: TRBJ1-1
CDR3: CASSVVWQGPRYEQYF; DNA: TGTGCCAGCAGCGTAGTCTGGCAGGGGCCACGCTACGAGCAGTACTTC; size: once; D: NA; V: TRBV9; J: TRBJ2-7
CDR3: CAWSALKGAADTQYF; DNA: TGTGCCTGGAGTGCCCTCAAGGGGGCGGCAGATACGCAGTATTTT; size: NA; D: TRBD1; V: TRBV30; J: TRBJ2-3
CDR3: CASSKKASSTDTQYF; DNA: TGTGCCAGCAGCAAAAAGGCTAGTAGCACAGATACGCAGTATTTT; size: NA; D: NA; V: TRBV2; J: TRBJ2-3
CDR3: CAISGLAVTRKTQYF; DNA: TGTGCCATCAGCGGACTAGCGGTTACACGGAAGACGCAGTATTTT; size: NA; D: TRBD2; V: TRBV10-3; J: TRBJ2-3
CDR3: CASSFRTGTGEQYF; DNA: TGTGCCAGCAGTTTTCGGACAGGGACAGGCGAGCAGTACTTC; size: NA; D: TRBD1; V: TRBV27; J: TRBJ2-7
CDR3: CASSLGTRGWYGYTF; DNA: TGTGCCAGCAGTTTGGGAACCAGGGGATGGTATGGCTACACCTTC; size: NA; D: NA; V: TRBV6-5; J: TRBJ1-2
CDR3: CAWSVLTPNTEAFF; DNA: TGTGCCTGGAGTGTTCTAACTCCTAACACTGAAGCTTTCTTT; size: NA; D: NA; V: TRBV30; J: TRBJ1-1
CDR3: CASSLEPGQGSYEQYF; DNA: TGTGCCAGCAGCTTAGAGCCGGGACAGGGGTCCTACGAGCAGTACTTC; size: NA; D: TRBD1; V: TRBV7-9; J: TRBJ2-7
CDR3: CASSTRQGNNGYTF; DNA: TGTGCCAGCAGCACCAGACAGGGTAATAATGGCTACACCTTC; size: NA; D: TRBD1; V: TRBV7-2; J: TRBJ1-2
CDR3: CASSYAGTEAFF; DNA: TGTGCCAGCAGTTACGCCGGTACTGAAGCTTTCTTT; size: NA; D: NA; V: TRBV6-5; J: TRBJ1-1
CDR3: CASSLAGGIHEQYF; DNA: TGTGCCAGCAGTCTAGCGGGAGGGATCCACGAGCAGTACTTC; size: NA; D: TRBD2; V: TRBV27; J: TRBJ2-7
CDR3: CARSFVLASNTGELFF; DNA: TGTGCCAGAAGCTTTGTGTTAGCGTCGAACACCGGGGAGCTGTTTTTT; size: NA; D: NA; V: TRBV5-3; J: TRBJ2-2
CDR3: CASSTTGNTGELFF; DNA: TGTGCCAGCAGTACGACAGGGAACACCGGGGAGCTGTTTTTT; size: NA; D: NA; V: TRBV2; J: TRBJ2-2
CDR3: CASSFGTGYTGELFF; DNA: TGTGCCAGCAGCTTCGGGACAGGGTACACCGGGGAGCTGTTTTTT; size: NA; D: TRBD1; V: TRBV7-8; J: TRBJ2-2
CDR3: CASRLGQGLAGGPMGEQYF; DNA: TGTGCCAGCAGATTGGGACAAGGTTTAGCGGGAGGGCCAATGGGAGAGCAGTACTTC; size: NA; D: TRBD2; V: TRBV7-8; J: TRBJ2-7
CDR3: CASSSQSGGLYEQYF; DNA: TGTGCCAGCAGCTCCCAGAGCGGGGGTCTCTACGAGCAGTACTTC; size: NA; D: TRBD2; V: TRBV7-2; J: TRBJ2-7
CDR3: CSGLQGQDTQYF; DNA: TGCAGCGGCCTACAGGGGCAGGATACGCAGTATTTT; size: NA; D: TRBD1; V: TRBV29-1; J: TRBJ2-3
CDR3: CASSQDAVRVPPLHF; DNA: TGCGCCAGCAGCCAAGATGCGGTCCGGGTCCCACCCCTCCACTTT; size: NA; D: NA; V: TRBV4-3; J: TRBJ1-6
CDR3: CASSLASAGGSYNEQFF; DNA: TGTGCCAGCAGCTTAGCGAGTGCGGGAGGGTCCTACAATGAGCAGTTCTTC; size: NA; D: TRBD2; V: TRBV7-9; J: TRBJ2-1
CDR3: CASSLGGGREKLFF; DNA: TGTGCCAGCAGCCTCGGGGGAGGGAGGGAAAAACTGTTTTTT; size: NA; D: NA; V: TRBV4-2; J: TRBJ1-4
CDR3: CASSWGQGNTEAFF; DNA: TGTGCCAGCAGCTGGGGACAGGGGAACACTGAAGCTTTCTTT; size: few; D: TRBD1; V: TRBV11-2; J: TRBJ1-1
CDR3: CASSQLQGANTIYF; DNA: TGCGCCAGCAGCCAACTACAGGGGGCCAACACCATATATTTT; size: NA; D: TRBD1; V: TRBV4-3; J: TRBJ1-3
CDR3: CASSLATGGYGANVLTF; DNA: TGTGCCAGCAGCTTGGCGACAGGGGGGTATGGGGCCAACGTCCTGACTTTC; size: NA; D: TRBD1; V: TRBV7-8; J: TRBJ2-6
CDR3: CASSAHQADQETQYF; DNA: TGTGCCAGCAGCGCACATCAAGCGGACCAAGAGACCCAGTACTTC; size: NA; D: NA; V: TRBV9; J: TRBJ2-5
CDR3: CATAGTGGHQPQHF; DNA: TGTGCCACCGCCGGGACAGGGGGTCATCAGCCCCAGCATTTT; size: NA; D: TRBD1; V: TRBV19; J: TRBJ1-5
CDR3: CASSRPGGEQLYGYTF; DNA: TGTGCCAGCAGCAGGCCAGGGGGCGAGCAGCTATATGGCTACACCTTC; size: NA; D: TRBD1; V: TRBV5-4; J: TRBJ1-2
CDR3: CAIRSSEGGGNTIYF; DNA: TGTGCCATCAGGTCGAGTGAGGGTGGCGGAAACACCATATATTTT; size: NA; D: NA; V: TRBV10-3; J: TRBJ1-3
CDR3: CASRMRSEVNSPLHF; DNA: TGTGCCAGTAGAATGAGGTCAGAGGTGAATTCACCCCTCCACTTT; size: once; D: NA; V: TRBV19; J: TRBJ1-6
CDR3: CASSLSDRPLSSYTF; DNA: TGTGCCAGCAGCTTAAGCGACAGGCCCCTTTCTAGCTACACCTTC; size: NA; D: NA; V: TRBV5-4; J: TRBJ1-2
CDR3: CASSLEGQGKEKLFF; DNA: TGTGCCAGCAGCTTAGAGGGACAGGGGAAAGAAAAACTGTTTTTT; size: NA; D: TRBD1; V: TRBV7-8; J: TRBJ1-4
CDR3: CASSLLRYEKLFF; DNA: TGTGCCAGCAGCTTATTGCGGTACGAAAAACTGTTTTTT; size: NA; D: NA; V: TRBV7-2; J: TRBJ1-4
CDR3: CAWSVGGFENEKLFF; DNA: TGTGCCTGGAGTGTAGGAGGGTTTGAAAATGAAAAACTGTTTTTT; size: NA; D: NA; V: TRBV30; J: TRBJ1-4
CDR3: CASSLGAGDLYGYTF; DNA: TGTGCCAGCAGCTTGGGGGCAGGAGACCTATATGGCTACACCTTC; size: NA; D: NA; V: TRBV11-2; J: TRBJ1-2
CDR3: CASSPSSTEAFF; DNA: TGTGCCAGTAGTCCGTCGAGCACTGAAGCTTTCTTT; size: NA; D: NA; V: TRBV19; J: TRBJ1-1
CDR3: CASSSEGSSLYGYTF; DNA: TGTGCCAGCAGTTCGGAGGGGTCCTCTTTATATGGCTACACCTTC; size: NA; D: NA; V: TRBV28; J: TRBJ1-2
CDR3: CASSPNAVRTGNTIYF; DNA: TGTGCCAGCTCACCAAATGCAGTCAGGACTGGAAACACCATATATTTT; size: NA; D: NA; V: TRBV18; J: TRBJ1-3
CDR3: CASSEPGGVNEKLFF; DNA: TGTGCCAGCAGTGAACCCGGGGGAGTTAATGAAAAACTGTTTTTT; size: once; D: NA; V: TRBV6-1; J: TRBJ1-4
CDR3: CASSAMAVSNTGELFF; DNA: TGTGCCAGCAGCGCTATGGCGGTATCGAACACCGGGGAGCTGTTTTTT; size: NA; D: NA; V: TRBV25-1; J: TRBJ2-2
CDR3: CASSLSGLASSTDTQYF; DNA: TGCGCCAGCAGCTTGAGTGGACTAGCGTCAAGCACAGATACGCAGTATTTT; size: NA; D: TRBD2; V: TRBV5-1; J: TRBJ2-3
CDR3: CASSVGQPYEQYF; DNA: TGTGCCAGCAGCGTGGGACAGCCCTACGAGCAGTACTTC; size: NA; D: TRBD1; V: TRBV14; J: TRBJ2-7
CDR3: CASSPRLSSYNEQFF; DNA: TGTGCCAGCAGCCCACGTCTGAGCTCCTACAATGAGCAGTTCTTC; size: NA; D: NA; V: TRBV9; J: TRBJ2-1
CDR3: CASSSSGGNSPLHF; DNA: TGTGCCAGTAGTTCGTCGGGGGGCAATTCACCCCTCCACTTT; size: NA; D: NA; V: TRBV19; J: TRBJ1-6
CDR3: CASGTGNTEAFF; DNA: TGCGCCAGCGGAACGGGGAACACTGAAGCTTTCTTT; size: few; D: NA; V: TRBV5-1; J: TRBJ1-1
CDR3: CAWEPGLAGNTQYF; DNA: TGTGCCTGGGAGCCGGGACTAGCGGGGAATACGCAGTATTTT; size: NA; D: TRBD2; V: TRBV30; J: TRBJ2-3
CDR3: CASSMGGLAGYNEQFF; DNA: TGCGCCAGCAGCATGGGGGGACTAGCGGGGTACAATGAGCAGTTCTTC; size: NA; D: TRBD2; V: TRBV5-1; J: TRBJ2-1